A single sample is the source of the 29 T cell receptor beta chains below, sequenced in a study of blood T cell repertoires in COVID-19. Assay: immunoSEQ multiplex PCR; the TCRdb copy retains only in-frame clones and omits some. The data hold 100,000 to 140,000 clones, with more than 70% observed a single time. Material: peripheral blood. The receptors here all came from a middle-aged man with active or convalescent COVID-19.

The V gene is TRBV5-6, the J gene TRBJ2-7; 9 nucleotides match TRBD1. The trim removed 0 bases at V and 5 bases at J, leaving 6 bases unmatched. The CDR3 has 15 residues. CDR1 and CDR2 from the germline V gene are SGHDT and YYEEEE. The CDR3 sequence: CASSLAGTGLNEQYF. For the CDR3, the DNA is TGTGCCAGCAGCTTGGCCGGGACAGGGTTGAACGAGCAGTACTTC.

This clone came up once. The CDR3 is CASSSGLQYPDTQYF. The CDR3 nucleotides are TGTGCCAGTAGTTCGGGACTCCAATACCCAGATACGCAGTATTTT. The chain recombines TRBV19 with TRBJ2-3; tentatively, D is TRBD2 (6 bases). This CDR3 spans 15 amino acids. V lost 5 bases, J lost 4 bases, and 16 bases lay in between. CDR1 and CDR2 (germline): LNHDA, SQIVND (reference sequence).

This chain uses TRBV6-2 or TRBV6-3 with TRBJ2-7; the D gene is possibly TRBD1 (6 bases). Germline V gene lookup returns CDR1 MNHEY and CDR2 SVGEGT. The CDR3 runs 18 residues. V lost 4 bases, J lost 0 bases, and 22 bases lay in between. The CDR3 reads CASSSPLVRQAISYEQYF. The CDR3 DNA reads TGTGCCAGCAGTTCTCCATTGGTCCGACAGGCCATCTCCTACGAGCAGTACTTC.

The rearrangement joins TRBV4-3 to TRBJ2-2, with D perhaps matching TRBD2 (6 bases). V lost 0 bases and J lost 5, with 13 bases in between. Per germline, CDR1 LGHNA and CDR2 YSLEER. The CDR3 sequence is 16 residues long. The CDR3, as DNA: TGCGCCAGCAGCCAAGATTCGGGTGGGGGGACCGGGGAGCTGTTTTTT. As protein: CASSQDSGGGTGELFF.

The genes are TRBV2 and TRBJ2-1, with 11 bases identical to TRBD2. This CDR3 is 16 amino acids long. In germline, CDR1 is SNHLY, CDR2 FYNNEI. V lost 5 bases, J lost 4 bases, and 7 bases stayed unmatched. The CDR3 nucleotides are TGTGCCAGCAGTAGGGGGGGACTAGCGGTTTACAATGAGCAGTTCTTC. It codes for CASSRGGLAVYNEQFF.

In its sample, this clone was seen once. This chain links TRBV5-1 with TRBJ2-3, with D possibly being TRBD2 (6 bases). This CDR3 has 15 residues. The V end lost 6 bases, the J end lost 2 bases, and 16 bases lay between the germline ends. The germline V gene has CDR1 SGHRS and CDR2 YFSETQ. The CDR3: CASNPYGGDTDTQYF. The CDR3 coding sequence is TGCGCCAGCAATCCCTACGGAGGGGACACAGATACGCAGTATTTT.

This clone was seen once. The J gene is TRBJ1-5, the V gene TRBV19, with 8 bases fitting TRBD1. The ends lost 4 bases at V and 7 bases at J; junction bases unmatched: 9. The germline V gene encodes CDR1 LNHDA and CDR2 SQIVND (reference sequence). The CDR3 has 15 residues. The DNA of the CDR3 is TGTGCCAGTAGTACTAATGCAGGGGGCGGACAGCCCCAGCATTTT. This gives the protein CASSTNAGGGQPQHF.

The table lists this clone with a few counts. The rearrangement uses TRBV6-5 and TRBJ1-5; D might be TRBD1 (5 bases). The CDR3 loop spans 14 amino acids. Germline CDR1 reads MNHEY; CDR2 reads SVGAGI. Trimming removed 6 bases at V and 15 bases at J, with 24 bases between. CDR3 protein: CASRIATGWDVPHF. The CDR3 coding sequence is TGTGCCAGCAGAATAGCAACAGGATGGGATGTCCCGCATTTT.

The count of this clone is one. V and J are TRBV7-9 and TRBJ1-4; TRBD1 matches 8 bases. This CDR3 is built from 15 residues. V gave up 5 bases and J gave up 1 base; unmatched junction bases: 3. In germline, CDR1 is SEHNR, CDR2 FQNEAQ (reference sequence). As DNA, the CDR3 is TGTGCCAGCAGCCCCACAGGGGGAACTAATGAAAAACTGTTTTTT. Translated, it gives CASSPTGGTNEKLFF.

The rearrangement joins TRBV3-1 (or the pseudogene TRBV3-2) to TRBJ2-1; 7 bases fit TRBD2. After removal of 0 bases from V and 15 bases from J, the junction contained 5 bases not matched to a gene. Looked up from germline, CDR1 is LGHDT and CDR2 is YNNKEL (reference sequence). The CDR3 is 12 amino acids. The chain's CDR3 is CASSQDPGGSFF. For the CDR3, the DNA is TGTGCCAGCAGCCAAGATCCGGGGGGTTCGTTCTTC.

The chain joins TRBV6-5 to TRBJ1-2, with a weak D call TRBD1 (6 bases). Germline assignment: CDR1 MNHEY and CDR2 SVGAGI. V lost 1 base, J lost 8 bases, and 14 bases lay in between. CDR3 length: 14 residues. The CDR3 sequence is CASSYLGGSVGYTF. CDR3 DNA: TGTGCCAGCAGTTACTTAGGGGGTTCTGTAGGCTACACCTTC.

The V call is TRBV14, the J call TRBJ2-1, with 9 positions matching TRBD2. CDR3 length equals 15 residues. Germline CDR1 is SGHDN and CDR2 is FVKESK. The J segment lost 7 bases and the V segment lost 4 bases, leaving 8 bases of the junction unmatched. CDR3 loop: CASSPRLAVTNEQFF. CDR3 sequence (DNA): TGTGCCAGCAGCCCCCGACTAGCGGTAACGAATGAGCAGTTCTTC.

The chain uses TRBV6-5 and TRBJ2-1; 8 bases match TRBD1. The ends lost 8 bases at V and 9 bases at J; junction bases unmatched: 9. CDR3 length equals 13 residues. Germline loops: CDR1 MNHEY, CDR2 SVGAGI. The CDR3 region has the DNA TGTGCCAGCCGACGAACAGGGACAGGTGAGCAGTTCTTC. Translating gives CASRRTGTGEQFF.

J is TRBJ2-1 and V is TRBV6-2 or TRBV6-3; no clear D gene. Trimming cost V 5 bases and J 3 bases, with 17 bases left between them. Germline CDR1 and CDR2: MNHEY and SVGEGT. There are 16 residues in the CDR3. CDR3 sequence reads: CASSEAEREFYNEQFF. The CDR3 bases are TGTGCCAGCAGTGAGGCGGAGCGCGAGTTCTACAATGAGCAGTTCTTC.

A single count supports this clone. The J gene is TRBJ2-3, the V gene TRBV5-1; tentatively, D is TRBD2 (6 bases). V lost 2 bases and J 2 bases, leaving 12 bases between the germline ends. Looked up from germline, CDR1 is SGHRS and CDR2 is YFSETQ. This CDR3 spans 15 amino acids. CDR3 sequence (DNA): TGCGCCAGCAGCTTCAGCGGGCAACCCACAGATACGCAGTATTTT. Amino acids: CASSFSGQPTDTQYF.

The chain couples TRBV19 to TRBJ1-1; unclear D gene. Trimming shortened V by 7 bases and J by 0 bases, and 6 bases separated the two germline ends. CDR1 LNHDA and CDR2 SQIVND come from the germline V gene (reference sequence). There are 12 residues in the CDR3. The CDR3 is CASTGMNTEAFF. The CDR3 nucleotides are TGTGCCAGTACGGGGATGAACACTGAAGCTTTCTTT.

This chain uses TRBV12-3 or TRBV12-4 with TRBJ1-1; perhaps TRBD1 as D (5 bases). The CDR3 has 13 amino acids. The germline V and J ends were trimmed by 8 bases and 4 bases, with 14 bases remaining between them. The CDR3 is CASRVAGVTEAFF. The CDR3, as DNA: TGTGCCAGCCGGGTCGCGGGGGTCACTGAAGCTTTCTTT.

The chain couples TRBV4-1 to TRBJ2-1; no clear D. This CDR3 comprises 13 residues. The V gene's germline CDR1 is MGHRA and CDR2 YSYEKL. V was clipped by 1 base and J by 13 bases, with 14 bases between them. DNA for the CDR3: TGCGCCAGCAGCCAAGGATCTGGGTGGGCTCAGTTCTTC. It encodes CASSQGSGWAQFF.

The chain carries TRBV27 and TRBJ2-1; possibly TRBD1 for D (5 bases). V lost 4 bases to trimming and J lost 8 bases, with 12 bases between them. The germline CDR1 and CDR2 sequences are MNHEY and SMNVEV (reference sequence). The CDR3 spans 13 residues. The CDR3 spells CASSWGTGYEQFF. As DNA, the CDR3 is TGTGCCAGCAGTTGGGGTACAGGTTATGAGCAGTTCTTC.

The genes are TRBV27 and TRBJ2-2; 14 bases line up with TRBD2. The length of the CDR3 is 17 residues. V trimming: 2 bases; J trimming: 8 bases; junction bases outside the gene matches: 7. Germline V gene lookup returns CDR1 MNHEY and CDR2 SMNVEV (reference sequence). CDR3 in DNA: TGTGCCAGCAGTTTAGGGACTAGCGGGAGAACGTGGGGGGAGCTGTTTTTT. This encodes CASSLGTSGRTWGELFF.

V usage is TRBV28 and J usage is TRBJ1-4, with D perhaps matching TRBD1 (6 bases). This CDR3 has 12 residues. Germline lookup yields CDR1 MDHEN and CDR2 SYDVKM. Deletions cut 7 bases from V and 8 bases from J, with 11 bases between. The CDR3 DNA follows: TGTGCCAGCACTCAACAGGGAGAAAAACTGTTTTTT. Protein product: CASTQQGEKLFF.

The chain joins TRBV7-3 to TRBJ1-5; D is undetermined. V was clipped by 1 base and J by 1 base, with 14 bases between them. The CDR3 is 17 amino acids. Looked up from germline, CDR1 is SGHTA and CDR2 is FQGTGA. CDR3 sequence: CASSLNPDAGSNQPQHF. The CDR3 coding sequence is TGTGCCAGCAGCTTAAACCCGGATGCGGGCAGCAATCAGCCCCAGCATTTT. Filled out from reference TRBV7-3 and TRBJ1-5, the complete variable domain reads GAGVSQTPSNKVTEKGKYVELRCDPISGHTALYWYRQSLGQGPEFLIYFQGTGAADDSGLPNDRFFAVRPEGSVSTLKIQRTERGDSAVYLCASSLNPDAGSNQPQHFGDGTRLSIL.

The gene calls are TRBV4-3 and TRBJ1-2; tentative D call: TRBD1 (5 bases). The germline V and J ends were trimmed by 7 bases and 6 bases, with 24 bases remaining between them. CDR3 length equals 16 residues. The V gene's germline CDR1 is LGHNA and CDR2 YSLEER. CDR3 residues: CASNLYLGGTSDGYTF. CDR3 in DNA: TGCGCCAGCAACCTTTACCTCGGCGGGACTTCGGATGGCTACACCTTC.

This sequence joins TRBV4-3 and TRBJ2-1; the match to TRBD2 covers 9 bases. V lost 0 bases to trimming and J lost 4 bases; unmatched junction nucleotides: 7. This CDR3 spans 17 amino acids. CDR1 is LGHNA, CDR2 YSLEER, per germline. DNA for the CDR3: TGCGCCAGCAGCCAAGATCGGCTAGCGGGGTTGTACAATGAGCAGTTCTTC. Protein product: CASSQDRLAGLYNEQFF.

This chain links TRBV5-8 with TRBJ2-1, with no clear D. The CDR3 covers 12 residues. Germline CDR1 SGHTS, CDR2 YDEGEE. Deletions cut 1 base from V and 7 bases from J, with 6 bases between. CDR3 residues: CASSLRWNEQFF. The DNA for the CDR3 is TGTGCCAGCAGCTTGCGGTGGAATGAGCAGTTCTTC.

The rearrangement links TRBV6-6 to TRBJ1-2; D uncertain. The germline V and J ends were trimmed by 1 base and 4 bases, with 10 bases remaining between them. The CDR3 is made up of 14 amino acids. CDR1 and CDR2 (germline): MNHNY, SVGAGI (reference sequence). The CDR3 coding sequence is TGTGCCAGCAGTTACTTGAGGAACCCCTATGGCTACACCTTC. It yields the protein CASSYLRNPYGYTF.

This sequence joins TRBV4-3 and TRBJ1-2, with D possibly TRBD1 on 6 matching bases. The germline CDR1 and CDR2 sequences are LGHNA and YSLEER. Trimming left V 0 bases short and J 8 bases short, with 19 bases between. The CDR3 covers 16 residues. This CDR3 reads CASSQDLGTTGLGYTF. As DNA, the CDR3 is TGCGCCAGCAGCCAAGATTTGGGTACCACAGGGCTCGGCTACACCTTC.

This clone was seen once. The gene calls are TRBV25-1 and TRBJ1-2; no reliable D call. CDR1 and CDR2 from the germline V gene are MGHDK and SYGVNS. The CDR3 runs 11 residues. Trimming took off 3 bases at V and 6 bases at J, with 5 bases between the two ends. The CDR3 DNA is TGTGCCAGCAGTGAGAGAGATGGCTACACCTTC. It translates to CASSERDGYTF.

The genes are TRBV2 and TRBJ2-2; 10 nucleotides line up with TRBD1. Per germline, CDR1 SNHLY and CDR2 FYNNEI. V was pared by 6 bases and J by 7 bases, with 8 bases of the junction left unmatched. The CDR3 has 15 amino acids. This CDR3 reads CASRRQGADGGELFF. CDR3 DNA: TGTGCCAGCAGACGACAGGGGGCAGATGGCGGGGAGCTGTTTTTT.